These T cell receptor beta chains were read from a single sample in a study of blood T cell repertoires in COVID-19. The protocol was immunoSEQ multiplex PCR, while the TCRdb copy is restricted to in-frame clones and leaves out a portion. The table includes fewer than 150,000 clones, around 73% detected once. Material for sequencing was peripheral blood. The source is a man aged 60 to 75 who had recovered from COVID-19. CDR3s include the opening cysteine and the closing phenylalanine or tryptophan. The order of the fields is J gene, clone size, D gene, CDR3 length, V gene, CDR3 DNA, CDR3 protein. The D gene is left open where the match is weak. Size is stated for part of the rows, as once, few or many counts, or as a class when the clone is expanded.

J: TRBJ2-3; size: -; D: TRBD1; length: 15; V: TRBV30; DNA: TGTGCCTGGAGGGCCGGGACAGGGCGGTCAGATACGCAGTATTTT; CDR3: CAWRAGTGRSDTQYF
J: TRBJ1-3; size: few; D: TRBD1; length: 19; V: TRBV5-4; DNA: TGTGCCAGCAGCTTGGGGGCCGGGACAGGGGGCGTAGGTGGAAACACCATATATTTT; CDR3: CASSLGAGTGGVGGNTIYF
J: TRBJ1-3; size: few; D: -; length: 14; V: TRBV6-6; DNA: TGTGCCAGCAGTTACGGAGAGCTTGGAAACACCATATATTTT; CDR3: CASSYGELGNTIYF
J: TRBJ2-3; size: -; D: -; length: 13; V: TRBV28; DNA: TGTGCCAGCAGTCTCCGGGGCACAGATACGCAGTATTTT; CDR3: CASSLRGTDTQYF
J: TRBJ2-7; size: -; D: TRBD2; length: 15; V: TRBV6-5; DNA: TGTGCCAGCAGTTATGTCCTAGCGGCTGCCTACGAGCAGTACTTC; CDR3: CASSYVLAAAYEQYF
J: TRBJ1-2; size: -; D: -; length: 12; V: TRBV2; DNA: TGTGCCAGCTCAGGGGAGGGATATGGCTACACCTTC; CDR3: CASSGEGYGYTF
J: TRBJ1-2; size: -; D: -; length: 12; V: TRBV5-8; DNA: TGTGCCAGCAGCCCGGACAGCTATGGCTACACCTTC; CDR3: CASSPDSYGYTF
J: TRBJ1-2; size: -; D: -; length: 9; V: TRBV20-1; DNA: TGCAGTGCTAGAACACAGGGCGCCTTC; CDR3: CSARTQGAF
J: TRBJ2-7; size: -; D: TRBD2; length: 14; V: TRBV7-2; DNA: TGTGCCAGCAGCTTTTCTAGCGGGAGCGGCGAGCAGTACTTC; CDR3: CASSFSSGSGEQYF
J: TRBJ2-1; size: once; D: TRBD2; length: 15; V: TRBV7-2; DNA: TGTGCCAGCAGCTTAGGCGGGAGGGCCGTCAATGAGCAGTTCTTC; CDR3: CASSLGGRAVNEQFF
J: TRBJ2-1; size: -; D: -; length: 12; V: TRBV9; DNA: TGTGCCAGCAGCGTAGTCAACGGGGAGCAGTTCTTC; CDR3: CASSVVNGEQFF
J: TRBJ2-7; size: once; D: -; length: 15; V: TRBV9; DNA: TGTGCCAGCAGCGTAGATGCGGGATCGTCCTCCGAGCAGTACTTC; CDR3: CASSVDAGSSSEQYF
J: TRBJ2-3; size: -; D: TRBD2; length: 16; V: TRBV7-6; DNA: TGTGCCAGCAGACAACGGGCTAGCGGGGAAGCAGATACGCAGTATTTT; CDR3: CASRQRASGEADTQYF
J: TRBJ2-2; size: -; D: TRBD1; length: 16; V: TRBV9; DNA: TGTGCCAGCAGCCCCCCCCGACAGGGAAGCACCGGGGAGCTGTTTTTT; CDR3: CASSPPRQGSTGELFF
J: TRBJ1-1; size: -; D: TRBD1; length: 14; V: TRBV30; DNA: TGTGCCTGGAGTACGGGGACAGCTAACACTGAAGCTTTCTTT; CDR3: CAWSTGTANTEAFF
J: TRBJ1-1; size: once; D: -; length: 12; V: TRBV6-6; DNA: TGTGCCAGCGCCCAAGAGGGCTATGAAGCTTTCTTT; CDR3: CASAQEGYEAFF
J: TRBJ2-2; size: -; D: -; length: 17; V: TRBV25-1; DNA: TGTGCCAGCAGTGGGCGGGTTGGGTCGCTGGACACCGGGGAGCTGTTTTTT; CDR3: CASSGRVGSLDTGELFF
J: TRBJ1-5; size: -; D: -; length: 14; V: TRBV7-2; DNA: TGTGCCAGCAGCTTAAACTGGGCTAATCAGCCCCAGCATTTT; CDR3: CASSLNWANQPQHF
J: TRBJ2-6; size: few; D: TRBD1; length: 16; V: TRBV6-5; DNA: TGTGCCAGCAGTTATACCAGGGGGCGCGGGGCCAACGTCCTGACTTTC; CDR3: CASSYTRGRGANVLTF
J: TRBJ2-1; size: few; D: TRBD2; length: 14; V: TRBV6-2/TRBV6-3; DNA: TGTGCCAGCAGTTCCGGGACTAGCCGGCGGGAGCAGTTCTTC; CDR3: CASSSGTSRREQFF
J: TRBJ2-1; size: -; D: TRBD2; length: 24; V: TRBV11-2; DNA: TGTGCCAGCACTTTCCGGGGAGAGACGGCCCCCCGGCCGGCAAGCGGGAATGCCTACAATGAGCAGTTCTTC; CDR3: CASTFRGETAPRPASGNAYNEQFF
J: TRBJ2-5; size: -; D: -; length: 12; V: TRBV29-1; DNA: TGCAGTGCTCCCACAGGAGGGGAGACCCAGTACTTC; CDR3: CSAPTGGETQYF
J: TRBJ1-4; size: -; D: -; length: 18; V: TRBV19; DNA: TGTGCCAGTAGTATGAAACGACAGAACCGCCTCTTTAATGAAAAACTGTTTTTT; CDR3: CASSMKRQNRLFNEKLFF
J: TRBJ2-1; size: -; D: -; length: 15; V: TRBV2; DNA: TGTGCCAGCAGTGAGGGAGATCACGGATACAATGAGCAGTTCTTC; CDR3: CASSEGDHGYNEQFF
J: TRBJ2-1; size: -; D: -; length: 15; V: TRBV19; DNA: TGTGCCAGTAGTATCCGAGCTAGCTCCTACAATGAGCAGTTCTTC; CDR3: CASSIRASSYNEQFF
J: TRBJ1-3; size: -; D: -; length: 14; V: TRBV7-8; DNA: TGTGCCAGCAGCGTACAGGGCAGTGTCAACACCATATATTTT; CDR3: CASSVQGSVNTIYF
J: TRBJ1-1; size: -; D: TRBD1; length: 15; V: TRBV4-3; DNA: TGCGCCAGCAGCCATGGGACAGACCCGAACACTGAAGCTTTCTTT; CDR3: CASSHGTDPNTEAFF
J: TRBJ2-2; size: -; D: TRBD2; length: 16; V: TRBV30; DNA: TGTGCCTCCCGGACTAGCGGGACCCGCAACACCGGGGAGCTGTTTTTT; CDR3: CASRTSGTRNTGELFF
J: TRBJ2-5; size: -; D: -; length: 15; V: TRBV28; DNA: TGTGCCAGCAGTTTAGCGGGGGCCAGAGGGGAGACCCAGTACTTC; CDR3: CASSLAGARGETQYF
J: TRBJ1-2; size: -; D: -; length: 16; V: TRBV2; DNA: TGTGCCAGCAGTGAGACCCAGGGAGGTTCTGACTATGGCTACACCTTC; CDR3: CASSETQGGSDYGYTF
J: TRBJ1-1; size: -; D: -; length: 13; V: TRBV27; DNA: TGTGCCAGCAGTTTACCCCAGGGCACTGAAGCTTTCTTT; CDR3: CASSLPQGTEAFF
J: TRBJ1-2; size: -; D: TRBD1; length: 14; V: TRBV6-5; DNA: TGTGCCAGCAGTTACTCCCACAGGGGAAATGGCTACACCTTC; CDR3: CASSYSHRGNGYTF
J: TRBJ1-5; size: once; D: TRBD1; length: 15; V: TRBV18; DNA: TGTGCCAGCTCGCTCACCGGACAGGGGTTTCAGCCCCAGCATTTT; CDR3: CASSLTGQGFQPQHF
J: TRBJ1-6; size: -; D: -; length: 15; V: TRBV19; DNA: TGTGCCAGTACCCGGAGACAGTTTAGTAATTCACCCCTCCACTTT; CDR3: CASTRRQFSNSPLHF
J: TRBJ1-4; size: once; D: -; length: 14; V: TRBV14; DNA: TGTGCCAGCAGCCGTGGGGGGTGGAATGAAAAACTGTTTTTT; CDR3: CASSRGGWNEKLFF
J: TRBJ1-1; size: few; D: -; length: 16; V: TRBV6-5; DNA: TGTGCCAGCAGTTACGGGGTGGGGGGAGTGAACACTGAAGCTTTCTTT; CDR3: CASSYGVGGVNTEAFF
J: TRBJ2-7; size: few; D: TRBD2; length: 15; V: TRBV7-3; DNA: TGTGCCAGCAGCTTTTCTAGCGGGAGCTCCTACGAGCAGTACTTC; CDR3: CASSFSSGSSYEQYF